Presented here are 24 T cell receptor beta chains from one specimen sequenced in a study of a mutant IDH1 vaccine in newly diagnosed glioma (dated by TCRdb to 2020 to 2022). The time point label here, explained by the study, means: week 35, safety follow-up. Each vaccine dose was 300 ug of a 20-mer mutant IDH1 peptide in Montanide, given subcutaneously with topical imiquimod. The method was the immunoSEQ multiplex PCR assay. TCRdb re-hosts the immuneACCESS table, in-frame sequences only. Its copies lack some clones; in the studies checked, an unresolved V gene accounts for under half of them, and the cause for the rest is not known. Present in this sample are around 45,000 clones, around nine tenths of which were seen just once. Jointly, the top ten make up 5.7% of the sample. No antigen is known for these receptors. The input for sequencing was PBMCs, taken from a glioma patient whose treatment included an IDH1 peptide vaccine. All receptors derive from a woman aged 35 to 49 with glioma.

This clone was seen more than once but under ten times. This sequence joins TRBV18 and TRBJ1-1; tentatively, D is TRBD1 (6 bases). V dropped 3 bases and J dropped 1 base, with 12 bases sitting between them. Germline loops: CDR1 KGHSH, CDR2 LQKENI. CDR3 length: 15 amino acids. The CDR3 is CASSPFRGRNTEAFF. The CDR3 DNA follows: TGTGCCAGCTCACCGTTCAGGGGTCGGAACACTGAAGCTTTCTTT.

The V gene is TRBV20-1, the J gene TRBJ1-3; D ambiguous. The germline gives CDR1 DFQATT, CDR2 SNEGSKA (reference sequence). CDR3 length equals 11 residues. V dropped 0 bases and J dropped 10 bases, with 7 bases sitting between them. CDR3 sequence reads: CSARDGRTIYF. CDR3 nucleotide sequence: TGCAGTGCTAGAGATGGTAGGACCATATATTTT.

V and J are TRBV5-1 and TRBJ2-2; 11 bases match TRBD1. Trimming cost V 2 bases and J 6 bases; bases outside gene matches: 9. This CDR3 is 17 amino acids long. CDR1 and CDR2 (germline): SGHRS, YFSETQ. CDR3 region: CASSFLGSGQGAGELFF. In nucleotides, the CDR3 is TGCGCCAGCAGCTTCCTCGGTTCGGGACAGGGGGCCGGGGAGCTGTTTTTT.

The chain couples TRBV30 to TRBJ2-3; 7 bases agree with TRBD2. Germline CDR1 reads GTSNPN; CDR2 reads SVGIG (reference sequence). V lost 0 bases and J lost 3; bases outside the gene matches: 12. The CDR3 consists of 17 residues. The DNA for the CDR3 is TGTGCCTGGAGTGTATCCTGGCGGGAGAGAAATACAGATACGCAGTATTTT. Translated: CAWSVSWRERNTDTQYF.

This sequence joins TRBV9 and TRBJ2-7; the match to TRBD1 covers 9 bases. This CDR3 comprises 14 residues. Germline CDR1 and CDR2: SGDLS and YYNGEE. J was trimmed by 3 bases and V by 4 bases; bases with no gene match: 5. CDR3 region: CASSTRDRDYEQYF. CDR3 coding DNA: TGTGCCAGCAGCACCCGGGACAGGGACTACGAGCAGTACTTC.

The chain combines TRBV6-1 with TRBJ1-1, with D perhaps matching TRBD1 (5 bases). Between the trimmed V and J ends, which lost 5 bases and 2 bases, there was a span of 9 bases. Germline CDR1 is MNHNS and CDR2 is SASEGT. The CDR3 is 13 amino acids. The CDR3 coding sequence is TGTGCCAGCAGTAGTTGGGGCAACACTGAAGCTTTCTTT. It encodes CASSSWGNTEAFF.

The CDR3 region has the DNA TGCGCCAGCACACCCGCGGGGGTCTCCTACAATGAGCAGTTCTTC. The encoded protein is CASTPAGVSYNEQFF. The chain couples TRBV5-1 to TRBJ2-1, with 7 bases that match TRBD2. Germline CDR1 is SGHRS and CDR2 is YFSETQ. Trimming cost V 6 bases and J 0 bases; bases outside gene matches: 6. The CDR3 runs to 15 residues.

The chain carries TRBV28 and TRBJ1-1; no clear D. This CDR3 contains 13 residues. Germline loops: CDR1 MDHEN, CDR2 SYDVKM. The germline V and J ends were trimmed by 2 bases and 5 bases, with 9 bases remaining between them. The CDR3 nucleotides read TGTGCCAGCAGTTTAAAGGGTTGGACTGAAGCTTTCTTT. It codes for CASSLKGWTEAFF.

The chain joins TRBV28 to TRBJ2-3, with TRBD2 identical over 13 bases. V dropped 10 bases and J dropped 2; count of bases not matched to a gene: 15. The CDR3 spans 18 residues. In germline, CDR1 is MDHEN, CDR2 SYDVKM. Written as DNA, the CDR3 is TGTGCCACGTGGACTAGCGGGGGTAGTTTTCAGACCACAGATACGCAGTATTTT. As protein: CATWTSGGSFQTTDTQYF.

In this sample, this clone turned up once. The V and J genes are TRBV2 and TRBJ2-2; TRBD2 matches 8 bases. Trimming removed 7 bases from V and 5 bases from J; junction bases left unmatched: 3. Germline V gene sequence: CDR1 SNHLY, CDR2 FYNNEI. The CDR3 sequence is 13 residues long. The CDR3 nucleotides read TGTGCCAGCAACTCGGGGGGGACCGGGGAGCTGTTTTTT. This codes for CASNSGGTGELFF.

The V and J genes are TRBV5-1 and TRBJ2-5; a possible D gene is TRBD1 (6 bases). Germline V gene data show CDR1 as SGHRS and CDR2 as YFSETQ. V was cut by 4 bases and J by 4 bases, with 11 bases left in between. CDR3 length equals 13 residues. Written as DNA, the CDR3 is TGCGCCAGCAGCCCAGGGGTTCCAGAGACCCAGTACTTC. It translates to CASSPGVPETQYF.

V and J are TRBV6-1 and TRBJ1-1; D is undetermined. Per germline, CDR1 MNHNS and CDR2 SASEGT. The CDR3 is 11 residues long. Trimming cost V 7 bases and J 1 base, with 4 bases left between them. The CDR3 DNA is TGTGCCAGCAAATCGAACACTGAAGCTTTCTTT. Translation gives CASKSNTEAFF.

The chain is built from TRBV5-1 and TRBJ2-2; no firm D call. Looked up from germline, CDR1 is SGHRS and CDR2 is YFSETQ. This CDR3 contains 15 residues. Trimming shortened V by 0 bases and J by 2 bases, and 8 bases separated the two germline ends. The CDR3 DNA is TGCGCCAGCAGCTTGGAGCCCTCCAACACCGGGGAGCTGTTTTTT. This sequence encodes CASSLEPSNTGELFF.

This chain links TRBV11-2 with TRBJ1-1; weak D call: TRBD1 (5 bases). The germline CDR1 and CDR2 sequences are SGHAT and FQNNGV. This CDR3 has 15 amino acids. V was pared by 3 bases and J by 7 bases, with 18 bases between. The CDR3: CASSFGTRYGFEAFF. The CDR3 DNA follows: TGTGCCAGCAGCTTTGGGACCAGGTATGGCTTTGAAGCTTTCTTT.

CDR3 in amino acids: CASSPPVSGRRGFSTDTQYF. The CDR3 bases are TGTGCCAGCTCACCACCGGTTAGCGGGAGACGGGGCTTTAGCACAGATACGCAGTATTTT. The rearrangement links TRBV18 to TRBJ2-3, with 9 bases identical to TRBD2. The CDR3 has 20 residues. V lost 0 bases to trimming and J lost 0 bases; unmatched junction nucleotides: 13. Germline V gene lookup returns CDR1 KGHSH and CDR2 LQKENI.

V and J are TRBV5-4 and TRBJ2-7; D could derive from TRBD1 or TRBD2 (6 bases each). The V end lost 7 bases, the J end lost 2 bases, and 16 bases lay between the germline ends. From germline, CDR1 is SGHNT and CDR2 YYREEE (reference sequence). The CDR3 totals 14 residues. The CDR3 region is CASGYGGLTYEQYF. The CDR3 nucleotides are TGTGCCAGCGGGTACGGGGGCCTCACCTACGAGCAGTACTTC.

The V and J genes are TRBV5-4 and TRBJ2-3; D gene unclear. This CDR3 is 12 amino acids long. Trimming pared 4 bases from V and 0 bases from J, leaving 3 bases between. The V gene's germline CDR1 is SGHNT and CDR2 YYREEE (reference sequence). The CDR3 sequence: CASSQSTDTQYF. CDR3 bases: TGTGCCAGCAGCCAGAGCACAGATACGCAGTATTTT.

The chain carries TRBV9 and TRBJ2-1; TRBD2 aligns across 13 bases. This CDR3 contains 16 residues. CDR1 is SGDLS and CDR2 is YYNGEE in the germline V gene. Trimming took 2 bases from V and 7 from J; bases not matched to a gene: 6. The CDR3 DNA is TGTGCCAGCAGCGTGAGAGGACTAGCGGGGGAAAATGAGCAGTTCTTC. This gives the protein CASSVRGLAGENEQFF.

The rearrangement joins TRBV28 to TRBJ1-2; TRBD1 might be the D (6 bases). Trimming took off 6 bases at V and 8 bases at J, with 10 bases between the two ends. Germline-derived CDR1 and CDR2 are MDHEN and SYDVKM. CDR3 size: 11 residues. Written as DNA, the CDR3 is TGTGCCAGCAGGGACAGCTGGGGCTACACCTTC. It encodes CASRDSWGYTF.

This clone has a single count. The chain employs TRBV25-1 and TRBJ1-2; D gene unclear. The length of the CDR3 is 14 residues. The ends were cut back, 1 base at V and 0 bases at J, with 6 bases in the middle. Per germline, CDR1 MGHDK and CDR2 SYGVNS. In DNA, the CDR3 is TGTGCCAGCAGTGAATTTACAGCTAACTATGGCTACACCTTC. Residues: CASSEFTANYGYTF.

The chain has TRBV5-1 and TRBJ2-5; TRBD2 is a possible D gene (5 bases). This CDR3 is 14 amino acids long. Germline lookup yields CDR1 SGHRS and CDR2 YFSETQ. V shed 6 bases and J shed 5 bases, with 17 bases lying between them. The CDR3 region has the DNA TGCGCCAGCAACCGTGGAGGACTGGGTGAGACCCAGTACTTC. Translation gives CASNRGGLGETQYF.

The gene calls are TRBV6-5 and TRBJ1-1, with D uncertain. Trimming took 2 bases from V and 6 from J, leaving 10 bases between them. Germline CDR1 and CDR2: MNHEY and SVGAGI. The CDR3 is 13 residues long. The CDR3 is CASSYDPTAEAFF. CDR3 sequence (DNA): TGTGCCAGCAGTTACGACCCTACTGCTGAAGCTTTCTTT.

CDR3 sequence reads: CATSGTGQGSNEKLFF. CDR3 in DNA: TGTGCCACCAGCGGAACGGGACAGGGATCTAATGAAAAACTGTTTTTT. The V gene is TRBV15, the J gene TRBJ1-4; TRBD1 aligns across 9 bases. The length of the CDR3 is 16 residues. Germline CDR1 LNHNV, CDR2 YYDKDF (reference sequence). J gave up 3 bases and V 5 bases, and 7 bases lay outside the gene matches.

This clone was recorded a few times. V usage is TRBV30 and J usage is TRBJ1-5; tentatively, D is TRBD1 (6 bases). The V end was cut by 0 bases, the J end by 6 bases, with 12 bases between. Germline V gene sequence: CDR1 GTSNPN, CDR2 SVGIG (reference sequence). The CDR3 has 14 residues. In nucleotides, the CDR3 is TGTGCCTGGAGTGTTAGCAGGGGTCGTCAGCCCCAGCATTTT. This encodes CAWSVSRGRQPQHF.